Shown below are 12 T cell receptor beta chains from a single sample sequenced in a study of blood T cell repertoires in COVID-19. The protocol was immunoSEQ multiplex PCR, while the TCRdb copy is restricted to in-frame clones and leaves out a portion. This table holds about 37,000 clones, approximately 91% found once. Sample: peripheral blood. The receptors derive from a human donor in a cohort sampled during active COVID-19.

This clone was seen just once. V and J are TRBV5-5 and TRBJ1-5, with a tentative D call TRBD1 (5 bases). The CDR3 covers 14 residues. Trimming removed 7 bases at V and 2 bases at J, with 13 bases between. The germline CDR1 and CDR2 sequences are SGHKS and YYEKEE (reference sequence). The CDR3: CASAGSVGNQPQHF. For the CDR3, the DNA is TGTGCCAGCGCAGGGTCGGTGGGCAATCAGCCCCAGCATTTT.

The CDR3 bases are TGTGCCAGCAGCCCCAGGGGCGGGTACCAAGAGACCCAGTACTTC. It codes for CASSPRGGYQETQYF. The chain carries TRBV7-9 and TRBJ2-5; TRBD1 might be the D (6 bases). Trimming stripped 5 bases from V and 0 bases from J, with 13 bases between. The CDR3 totals 15 residues. Germline assignment: CDR1 SEHNR and CDR2 FQNEAQ (reference sequence).

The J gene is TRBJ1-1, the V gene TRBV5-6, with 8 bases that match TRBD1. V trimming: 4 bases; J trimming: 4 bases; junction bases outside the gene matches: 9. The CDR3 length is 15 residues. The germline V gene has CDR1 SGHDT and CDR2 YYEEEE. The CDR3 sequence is CASSPDRGIATEAFF. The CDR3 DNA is TGTGCCAGCAGCCCTGACAGGGGCATTGCCACTGAAGCTTTCTTT.

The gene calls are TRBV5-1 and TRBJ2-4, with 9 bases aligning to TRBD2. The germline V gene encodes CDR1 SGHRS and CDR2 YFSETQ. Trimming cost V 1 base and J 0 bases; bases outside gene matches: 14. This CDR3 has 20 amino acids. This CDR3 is CASSLYGTSPWELAKNIQYF. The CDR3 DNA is TGCGCCAGCAGCTTGTACGGGACTAGCCCTTGGGAACTAGCCAAAAACATTCAGTACTTC.

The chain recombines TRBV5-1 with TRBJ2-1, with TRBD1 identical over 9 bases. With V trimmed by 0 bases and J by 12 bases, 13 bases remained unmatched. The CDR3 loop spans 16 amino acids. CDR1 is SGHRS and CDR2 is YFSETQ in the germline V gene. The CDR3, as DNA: TGCGCCAGCAGCTTGGACAGGGGGCGGTCTATCGGTGTGCAGTTCTTC. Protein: CASSLDRGRSIGVQFF.

In nucleotides, the CDR3 is TGTGCCAGCAGCGATCCCATGGCGGGTCCCACCGGGGAGCTGTTTTTT. As protein: CASSDPMAGPTGELFF. The chain couples TRBV6-6 to TRBJ2-2, with D possibly TRBD2 on 5 matching bases. Germline V CDR1 and CDR2: MNHNY, SVGAGI (reference sequence). This CDR3 region has 16 residues. V was cut by 6 bases and J by 4 bases, with 18 bases left in between.

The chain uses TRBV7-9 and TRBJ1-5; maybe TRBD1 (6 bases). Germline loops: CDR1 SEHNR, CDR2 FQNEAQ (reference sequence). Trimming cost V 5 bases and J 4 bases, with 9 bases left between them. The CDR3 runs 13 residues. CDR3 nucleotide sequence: TGTGCCAGCAGCCCCAGGGGTAATCAGCCCCAGCATTTT. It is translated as CASSPRGNQPQHF.

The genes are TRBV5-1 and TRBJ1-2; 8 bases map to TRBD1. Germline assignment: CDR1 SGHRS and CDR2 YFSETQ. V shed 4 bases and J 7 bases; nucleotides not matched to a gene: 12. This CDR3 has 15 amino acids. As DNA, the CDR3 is TGCGCCAGCAGCACCGCAGGGGGCGAGCTATTTGGCTACACCTTC. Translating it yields CASSTAGGELFGYTF.

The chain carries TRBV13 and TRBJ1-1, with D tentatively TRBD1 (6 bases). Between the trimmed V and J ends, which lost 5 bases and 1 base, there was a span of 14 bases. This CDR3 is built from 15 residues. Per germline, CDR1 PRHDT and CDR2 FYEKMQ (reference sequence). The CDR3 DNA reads TGTGCCAGCAGCCCCGGAGGGGGGGGGAACACTGAAGCTTTCTTT. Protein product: CASSPGGGGNTEAFF.

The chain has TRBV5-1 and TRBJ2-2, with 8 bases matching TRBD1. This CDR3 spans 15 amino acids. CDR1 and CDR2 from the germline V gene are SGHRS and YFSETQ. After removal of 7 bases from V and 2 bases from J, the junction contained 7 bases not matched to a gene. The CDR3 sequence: CASGGQGLNTGELFF. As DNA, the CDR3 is TGCGCCAGCGGCGGACAGGGTCTTAACACCGGGGAGCTGTTTTTT.

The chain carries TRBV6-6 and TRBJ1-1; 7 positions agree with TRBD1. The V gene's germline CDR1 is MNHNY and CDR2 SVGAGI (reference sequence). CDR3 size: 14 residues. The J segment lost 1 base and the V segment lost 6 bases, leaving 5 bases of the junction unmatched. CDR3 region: CASRTDRENTEAFF. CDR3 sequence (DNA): TGTGCCAGCAGGACAGACAGGGAGAACACTGAAGCTTTCTTT.

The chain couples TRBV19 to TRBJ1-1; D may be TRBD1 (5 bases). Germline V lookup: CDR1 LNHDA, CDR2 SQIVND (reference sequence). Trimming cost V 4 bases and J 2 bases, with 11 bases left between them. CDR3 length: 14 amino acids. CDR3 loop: CASSSPTANTEAFF. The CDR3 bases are TGTGCCAGTAGTAGCCCGACAGCCAACACTGAAGCTTTCTTT. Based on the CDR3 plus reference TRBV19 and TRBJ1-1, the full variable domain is DGGITQSPKYLFRKEGQNVTLSCEQNLNHDAMYWYRQDPGQGLRLIYYSQIVNDFQKGDIAEGYSVSREKKESFPLTVTSAQKNPTAFYLCASSSPTANTEAFFGQGTRLTVV.